This T cell receptor beta chain is drawn from a study of T cells in Graves' hyperthyroidism and ophthalmopathy. Study summary: At the time of initial diagnosis and before any treatment, peripheral blood was collected. Whole-study findings and limits: Most clonotypes expanded in the thyroid (above 0.001) were also present in blood.

Using RNA transcripts as the source, TCR beta CDR3 regions were amplified. When the TCR CDR3 underwent first-round RT-PCR, the HTBI primer set was used. A single record per CDR3 protein comes from TCRdb applying MiXCR to the multiplex PCR reads. The sample has nearly 600,000 distinct CDR3 sequences; over 11% are singletons. In the case of this clonotype: Its matching antigen is unknown.

Patients were aged 18 to 65, had disease duration under 2 months, and had newly diagnosed hyperthyroidism. Each diagnosis was grounded in clinical symptoms, serum thyroxine and TRAb, thyroid ultrasound, and orbital computed tomography. The V end lost 5 bases, the J end lost 5 bases, and 13 bases lay between the germline ends. This CDR3 comprises 13 residues. V and J are TRBV12-3 or TRBV12-4 and TRBJ2-7; unclear D gene. The material sequenced was blood. The origin of this receptor is a woman aged 25 to 39 with Graves' hyperthyroidism that later progressed to Graves' ophthalmopathy. CDR3 sequence: CASSLPGTHEQYF. DNA for the CDR3: TGTGCCAGCAGTCTTCCCGGCACGCACGAGCAGTACTTC.